This TCR beta chain appears in the sequencing data of a study of T-cell memory formation after mild COVID-19. The wider study: TCR clusters were largely donor specific. The study, taken as a whole, reports: Shrinking CD4+ clones were chiefly CM and EM; CD8+ ones were chiefly EMRA. In second-wave clones peaking day 37, SARS-CoV-2 specificity remained unconfirmed.

With regard to this clonotype: The antigen is not known.

The authors produced TCR alpha and TCR beta cDNA libraries with sample barcodes and UMIs by 5'RACE using constant-segment primers. TCRdb re-derived calls from the 5' RACE reads in MiXCR, one entry per CDR3 protein. The data show roughly 120,000 distinct CDR3 sequences, with 20% to 25% seen just once and about two fifths held by the top ten. Trimming left V 4 bases short and J 3 bases short, with 18 bases between. There are 16 residues in the CDR3. Germline CDR1 reads SGHDN; CDR2 reads FVKESK. The source of this sequence is a man aged 18 to 29 who had mild COVID-19 (a few samples of this study predate the infection). Cell type and time point are not known. The V and J genes are TRBV14 and TRBJ2-5; D is perhaps TRBD1 (5 bases). The sample taken for sequencing was PBMCs or a T cell subset sorted from them (not recorded which). The CDR3 region has the DNA TGTGCCAGCAGCCTCCTCGGGCAGGGAACTAAAGAGACCCAGTACTTC. Its translation: CASSLLGQGTKETQYF.